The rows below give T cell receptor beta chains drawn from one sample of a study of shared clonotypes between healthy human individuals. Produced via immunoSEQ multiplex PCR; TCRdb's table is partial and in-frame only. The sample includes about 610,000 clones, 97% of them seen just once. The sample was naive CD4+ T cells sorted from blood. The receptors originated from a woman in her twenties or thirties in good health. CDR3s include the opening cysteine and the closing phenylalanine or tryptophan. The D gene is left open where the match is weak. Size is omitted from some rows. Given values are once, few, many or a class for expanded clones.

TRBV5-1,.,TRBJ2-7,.,TGCGCCAGCAGCTTAGGCCCGAAAAGAGCGAGCTACGAGCAGTACTTC,CASSLGPKRASYEQYF
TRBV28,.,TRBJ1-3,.,TGTGCCAGCAGAAAAGGGGGTTCTGGAAACACCATATATTTT,CASRKGGSGNTIYF
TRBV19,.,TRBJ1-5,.,TGTGCCAGTAGTATTCGCCTTTCGTCTCAGCCCCAGCATTTT,CASSIRLSSQPQHF
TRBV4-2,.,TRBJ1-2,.,TGTGCCAGCAGGGACGTTTGGGCCCGGGGCTATGGCTACACCTTC,CASRDVWARGYGYTF
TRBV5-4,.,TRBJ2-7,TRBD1,TGTGCCAGCAGCGTCCCGGGACAGAAAAATTTAGGGGTGTACTTC,CASSVPGQKNLGVYF
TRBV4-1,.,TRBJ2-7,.,TGCGCCAGCAGCCCAACTAGATCCGAGCAGTACTTC,CASSPTRSEQYF
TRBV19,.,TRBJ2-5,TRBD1,TGTGCCAGTAGTACGGGACAGGTGAGGGGTACCCAGTACTTC,CASSTGQVRGTQYF
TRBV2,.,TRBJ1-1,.,TGTGCCAGCAACGGCAGGGAGGGCACTGAAGCTTTCTTT,CASNGREGTEAFF
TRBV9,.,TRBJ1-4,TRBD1,TGTGCCAGCAGCGGAGAAAAAATACAGGGGACGACTAATGAAAAACTGTTTTTT,CASSGEKIQGTTNEKLFF
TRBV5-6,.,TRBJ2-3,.,TGTGCCAGCAGCTTACCACCGAACACAGATACGCAGTATTTT,CASSLPPNTDTQYF
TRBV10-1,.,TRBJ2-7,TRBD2,TGCGCCAGCCCCCTAGAAAGACTAGCGGGAGAACCCGGGTCCTACGAGCAGTACTTC,CASPLERLAGEPGSYEQYF
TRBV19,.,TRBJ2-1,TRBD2,TGTGCCAGTAGTATAGGGCCGGGACTAGCGGGGTCCAATGAGCAGTTCTTC,CASSIGPGLAGSNEQFF
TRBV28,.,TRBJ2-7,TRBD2,TGTGCCAGCAGCCGCGGACTAGCGGGAGAGGTGCAGTACTTC,CASSRGLAGEVQYF
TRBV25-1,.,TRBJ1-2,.,TGTGCCAGCAGTGAGGACCCTCGGGTTCGGGGCTACACCTTC,CASSEDPRVRGYTF
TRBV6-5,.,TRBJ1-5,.,TGTGCCAGCAGTTTGACGAGGGATCAGCCCCAGCATTTT,CASSLTRDQPQHF
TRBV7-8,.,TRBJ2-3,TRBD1,TGTGCCAGCAGCCGACAGGGGAGTCAAGCAGATACGCAGTATTTT,CASSRQGSQADTQYF
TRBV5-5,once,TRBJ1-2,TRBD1,TGTGCCAGCAGCTCGGGTCCGACAGGGTGGGGCTACACCTTC,CASSSGPTGWGYTF
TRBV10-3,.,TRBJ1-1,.,TGTGCCATCAGTGAGCTCAACCTGAACACTGAAGCTTTCTTT,CAISELNLNTEAFF
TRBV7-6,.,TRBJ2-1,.,TGTGCCAGCAGCTTAGGGGCGGCAGGGCCCCTCTCCTACAATGAGCAGTTCTTC,CASSLGAAGPLSYNEQFF
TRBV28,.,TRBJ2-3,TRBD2,TGTGCCAGCAGTTTACCGGGACTAGCGGCCACAGATACGCAGTATTTT,CASSLPGLAATDTQYF
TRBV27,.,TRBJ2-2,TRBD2,TGTGCCAGCAGAGGGGCGGGAGGGACCGGGGAGCTGTTTTTT,CASRGAGGTGELFF
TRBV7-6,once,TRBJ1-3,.,TGTGCCAGCAGCTTCGGGAACTCTGGAAACACCATATATTTT,CASSFGNSGNTIYF
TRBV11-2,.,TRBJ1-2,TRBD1,TGTGCCAGCAGCCCCGGGACAGGCTATGGCTACACCTTC,CASSPGTGYGYTF
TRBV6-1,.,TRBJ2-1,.,TGTGCCAGCAGTGTCACTAGAAACAATGAGCAGTTCTTC,CASSVTRNNEQFF
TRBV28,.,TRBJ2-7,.,TGTGCCAGCAGTTTCAAGCTGGGCTACGAGCAGTACTTC,CASSFKLGYEQYF
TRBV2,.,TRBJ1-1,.,TGTGCCAGCAGTGACTGGAGGGGCACGAACACTGAAGCTTTCTTT,CASSDWRGTNTEAFF
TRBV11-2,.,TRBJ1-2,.,TGTGCCAGCAGCCTGGTGGATCGTGGCTACACCTTC,CASSLVDRGYTF
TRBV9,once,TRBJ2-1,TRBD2,TGTGCCAGCACCGTCCTAGGGGAGGGGCACAATGAGCAGTTCTTC,CASTVLGEGHNEQFF
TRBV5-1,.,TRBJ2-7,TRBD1,TGCGCCAGCAGCTTAGCCGGGACAGGGAACGAGCAGTACTTC,CASSLAGTGNEQYF
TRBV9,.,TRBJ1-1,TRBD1,TGTGCCAGCAGCGTAGACCCGGGAGGCAGGGGGCGAAACACTGAAGCTTTCTTT,CASSVDPGGRGRNTEAFF
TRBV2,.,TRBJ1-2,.,TGTGCCAGCAGAGTTACAGGGACCCACGCGGGCTACACCTTC,CASRVTGTHAGYTF
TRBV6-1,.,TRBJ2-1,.,TGTGCCAGCAGTGAGGGACCGCCCAGAAAGCAGTTCTTC,CASSEGPPRKQFF
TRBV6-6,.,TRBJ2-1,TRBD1,TGTGCCAGCAGTTACGCCGGACAGGGAAGGGAAAATGAGCAGTTCTTC,CASSYAGQGRENEQFF
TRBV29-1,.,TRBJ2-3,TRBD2,TGCAGCGTTAGACTAGCAGCAGATACGCAGTATTTT,CSVRLAADTQYF
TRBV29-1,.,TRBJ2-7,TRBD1,TGCAGCGTTGGCGGGGACAGGGGGCTCTACGAGCAGTACTTC,CSVGGDRGLYEQYF
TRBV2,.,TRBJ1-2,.,TGTGCCAGCAGTGAGGGCCGGGCCCCCTTTTATGGCTACACCTTC,CASSEGRAPFYGYTF
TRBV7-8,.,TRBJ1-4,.,TGTGCCAGCAGCCTCCCCGCTGGGTGCGGCCCTTTT,CASSLPAGCGPF
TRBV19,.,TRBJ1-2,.,TGTGCCAGTAGTACAAGGAGTAACTATGGCTACACCTTC,CASSTRSNYGYTF
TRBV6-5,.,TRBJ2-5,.,TGTGCCAGCAGTTACTCCAGCGGGCTCCTTTACTTC,CASSYSSGLLYF
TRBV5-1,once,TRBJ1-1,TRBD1,TGCGCCAGCAGCTGGCACAGGGGGAACACTGAAGCTTTCTTT,CASSWHRGNTEAFF
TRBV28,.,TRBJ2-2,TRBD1,TGTGCCAGCAGTCACAGGGGATCGGGGACCGGGGAGCTGTTTTTT,CASSHRGSGTGELFF
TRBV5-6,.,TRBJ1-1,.,TGTGCCAGCAGCTTGGCCCTCGATTGGGAGATGAACACTGAAGCTTTCTTT,CASSLALDWEMNTEAFF
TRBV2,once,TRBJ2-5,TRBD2,TGTGCCAGCAGTATCCCGGGACTAGCGCCGCAAGAGACCCAGTACTTC,CASSIPGLAPQETQYF
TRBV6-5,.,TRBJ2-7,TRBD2,TGTGCCAGCAGCCCCCGGGGGGGAGATCTAATCGAGCAGTACTTC,CASSPRGGDLIEQYF
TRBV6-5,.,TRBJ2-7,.,TGTGCCAGCAGTTACGAGGGGTCCTACGAGCAGTACTTC,CASSYEGSYEQYF
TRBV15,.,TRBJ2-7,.,TGTGCCACCAGCGTCCAGACTAGATCCTACGAGCAGTACTTC,CATSVQTRSYEQYF
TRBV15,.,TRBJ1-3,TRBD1,TGTGCCACCAGCAGAGATTTGGGACAGTACTCTGGAAACACCATATATTTT,CATSRDLGQYSGNTIYF
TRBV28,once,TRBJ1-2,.,TGTGCCAGCAGTCCAACAGGGTTCGGTGGCTACACCTTC,CASSPTGFGGYTF
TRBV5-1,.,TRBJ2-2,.,TGCGCCAGCAGCTTGGATGGGGGCACCGGGGAGCTGTTTTTT,CASSLDGGTGELFF
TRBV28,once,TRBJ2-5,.,TGTGCCAGCAGGCGGGTTAAGGTCCCGATGGAGACCCAGTACTTC,CASRRVKVPMETQYF
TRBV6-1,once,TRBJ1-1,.,TGTGCCAGCTTGAAAGACCCGTGGGTCACTGAAGCTTTCTTT,CASLKDPWVTEAFF
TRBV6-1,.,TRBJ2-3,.,TGTGCCAGCAGTGGAGGACCCCGTTATAGCACAGATACGCAGTATTTT,CASSGGPRYSTDTQYF
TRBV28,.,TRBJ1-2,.,TGTGCCAGCAGCCAAATAGGACAGCGAAATGGCTACACCTTC,CASSQIGQRNGYTF